This TCR beta chain was retrieved from a study of patients and donors after allogeneic stem cell transplantation. MiXCR, run by TCRdb on the RT-PCR reads, gives a single entry per CDR3 protein. The sample lists 410,000 or so distinct CDR3 sequences; 16% were seen once. The CDR3 sequence is 14 residues long. The V and J ends lost 6 bases and 7 bases, in that order; junction bases with no gene match: 12. Germline lookup yields CDR1 SGHKS and CDR2 YYEKEE (reference sequence). The clonotype was recovered from a human donor who was either an allogeneic HSCT recipient or a stem cell or donor lymphocyte infusion donor (not recorded which). It is not recorded whose cells these are; they may come from a transplant donor. The chain has TRBV5-5 and TRBJ1-1, with 7 positions matching TRBD1. Material: blood, either unsorted or a sorted T cell fraction (not recorded which). CDR3 region: CASTGSGTALEAFF. The CDR3 DNA is TGTGCCAGCACTGGTTCCGGGACAGCTCTTGAAGCTTTCTTT. Full variable domain (missing parts from reference TRBV5-5 and TRBJ1-1): DAGVTQSPTHLIKTRGQQVTLRCSPISGHKSVSWYQQVLGQGPQFIFQYYEKEERGRGNFPDRFSARQFPNYSSELNVNALLLGDSALYLCASTGSGTALEAFFGQGTRLTVV.